This T cell receptor beta chain stems from a study of shared clonotypes between healthy human individuals. Whole-study findings and limits: Sorted-subset sequencing was shown by rarefaction to be incomplete despite large depth.

As for this clone: The antigen remains undetermined. A much larger clone is a single base away; this may be a read error.

V gave up 6 bases and J gave up 1 base; unmatched junction bases: 2. Germline V gives CDR1 SNHLY, CDR2 FYNNEI. This CDR3 has 13 amino acids. Per sorted-subset replicate PCR, input was roughly 220 ng DNA, representing about 30,000 T cell genomes. TCRdb's table, derived via immunoSEQ multiplex PCR, lists solely in-frame clones and lacks some. The sample has 650,000 to 800,000 clones; approximately 77% are singletons. The chain employs TRBV2 and TRBJ1-1; 7 nucleotides align to TRBD1. The sequence came from a woman aged 25 to 39 in good health. Sequenced sample: memory CD4+ T cells sorted from blood. Subset meaning: CD45RA-negative fraction. The CDR3 DNA sequence: TGTGCCAGCAGACGGACAGGGAACACTGAAGCTTTCTTT. Protein sequence: CASRRTGNTEAFF.